This T cell receptor beta chain is from a study of control samples from healthy donors and cancer patients. CDR1 and CDR2 (germline): MNHEY, SVGAGI. V was clipped by 6 bases and J by 7 bases; unmatched bases: 10. The CDR3 has 14 amino acids. Clones were sequenced by immunoSEQ multiplex PCR, and TCRdb holds only the in-frame ones, with some missing. The table lists more than 20,000 clones, around 85% of them singletons. Sequenced sample: PBMCs. This rearrangement joins TRBV6-5 to TRBJ2-3; 7 bases fit TRBD2. The sequence was collected from a man in his 60s with head and neck cancer. The CDR3 spells CASRPALASHTQYF. CDR3 coding DNA: TGTGCCAGCAGACCGGCACTAGCGTCGCATACGCAGTATTTT.